The T cell receptor (beta chain) described here comes from a study of T cells in Graves' hyperthyroidism and ophthalmopathy. The V gene end was trimmed by 2 bases and the J gene end by 4 bases; junction bases not matched to a gene: 7. The germline V gene encodes CDR1 SGHDT and CDR2 YYEEEE. The CDR3 has 16 residues. TCR beta CDR3 regions were amplified from RNA. The HTBI set primed first-round TCR CDR3 RT-PCR. TCRdb reprocessed the multiplex PCR reads with MiXCR, giving one entry per CDR3 protein. The data show a few hundred thousand distinct CDR3 sequences, 21% seen once. This clonotype was picked up many times. Its antigen is undetermined. Among the patients, aged 18 to 65, hyperthyroidism was newly diagnosed and had lasted under 2 months. Cells are PBMCs isolated from about 10 ml of fresh blood. Study findings and constraints: Most clonotypes expanded in thyroid above 0.001 were likewise present in blood.

The sequence came from a woman aged 50 to 65 with Graves' hyperthyroidism. The genes are TRBV5-6 and TRBJ2-2, with 8 positions matching TRBD2. What was sequenced was blood. The CDR3 here is CASSLLRGGTTGELFF. DNA of the CDR3: TGTGCCAGCAGCTTACTTCGGGGGGGCACCACCGGGGAGCTGTTTTTT.